Following are 16 T cell receptor beta chains from one sample sequenced in a study of blood T cell repertoires in COVID-19. The protocol was immunoSEQ multiplex PCR, while the TCRdb copy is restricted to in-frame clones and leaves out a portion. The sample comprises roughly 140,000 clones, approximately 84% of which are singletons, and around 8.6% rests with the top ten. The sequencing input was peripheral blood. Receptors originate from a human donor in a cohort sampled during active COVID-19.

The rearrangement links TRBV6-1 to TRBJ2-7, with 8 bases matching TRBD1. CDR3 length: 18 amino acids. With 3 bases clipped from V and 0 bases from J, the junction kept 13 bases outside the gene matches. Germline V gene data show CDR1 as MNHNS and CDR2 as SASEGT. CDR3 protein: CASSDTGGVFFSSYEQYF. The CDR3 DNA is TGTGCCAGCAGTGATACAGGGGGAGTCTTTTTCAGCTCCTACGAGCAGTACTTC.

This clone was observed a single time. The V gene is TRBV5-1, the J gene TRBJ2-3; 11 bases map to TRBD1. Germline-derived CDR1 and CDR2 are SGHRS and YFSETQ. The CDR3 is 15 amino acids. V shed 4 bases and J 7 bases; nucleotides not matched to a gene: 8. Here the CDR3 reads CASSLVGTGGYTQYF. The DNA for the CDR3 is TGCGCCAGCAGCCTTGTCGGGACAGGGGGTTATACGCAGTATTTT.

This clone was detected only once. The chain joins TRBV27 to TRBJ2-1, with D possibly being TRBD2 (6 bases). There are 16 residues in the CDR3. The V end lost 5 bases, the J end lost 4 bases, and 18 bases lay between the germline ends. The germline gives CDR1 MNHEY, CDR2 SMNVEV (reference sequence). CDR3 in amino acids: CASSGGLTGSYNEQFF. In DNA, the CDR3 is TGTGCCAGCAGTGGAGGACTAACTGGGTCTTACAATGAGCAGTTCTTC.

As DNA, the CDR3 is TGTGCCAGCAGCTTAACCGGGACAGGGGAAGACTATGGCTACACCTTC. Translating gives CASSLTGTGEDYGYTF. The rearrangement links TRBV7-3 to TRBJ1-2; the match to TRBD1 covers 10 bases. The CDR3 is 16 amino acids. The V gene's germline CDR1 is SGHTA and CDR2 FQGTGA. The ends lost 0 bases at V and 3 bases at J; junction bases unmatched: 4.

This sequence joins TRBV2 and TRBJ1-1, with TRBD1 identical over 7 bases. This CDR3 spans 14 amino acids. The germline V gene has CDR1 SNHLY and CDR2 FYNNEI. The V segment lost 6 bases and the J segment 1 base; nucleotides outside the gene matches: 5. Written as DNA, the CDR3 is TGTGCCAGCAGCCAACAGGGGAGGAACACTGAAGCTTTCTTT. Translated, it gives CASSQQGRNTEAFF.

The chain employs TRBV23-1 and TRBJ1-4; D is undetermined. Being an ORF, TRBV23-1 has a function that is uncertain. CDR3 length: 15 residues. With 1 base removed from V and 7 bases from J, the gap between germline ends came to 13 bases. The CDR3 is CASSQLGQAFEKLFF. The CDR3 coding sequence is TGCGCCAGCAGTCAATTAGGCCAGGCGTTTGAAAAACTGTTTTTT.

This rearrangement joins TRBV5-1 to TRBJ2-7, with TRBD2 identical over 8 bases. The junction had 15 bases not matched to a gene; V was cut back by 5 bases and J by 5 bases. CDR1 SGHRS and CDR2 YFSETQ come from the germline V gene. CDR3 length: 16 amino acids. This chain's CDR3 is CASRLDSGAFGDEQYF. DNA of the CDR3: TGCGCCAGCAGGCTTGATAGCGGGGCCTTCGGAGACGAGCAGTACTTC.

V gene TRBV3-1 (or the pseudogene TRBV3-2) combines with J gene TRBJ2-2, with a possible D match to TRBD2 (5 bases). The CDR3 is made up of 14 amino acids. The V end was cut by 1 base, the J end by 3 bases, with 6 bases between. Germline V lookup: CDR1 LGHDT, CDR2 YNNKEL (reference sequence). CDR3 DNA: TGTGCCAGCAGCCAAGCGGGATACACCGGGGAGCTGTTTTTT. Translated, it gives CASSQAGYTGELFF.

V usage is TRBV11-2 and J usage is TRBJ2-5; 13 nucleotides line up with TRBD2. Germline V gene data show CDR1 as SGHAT and CDR2 as FQNNGV. Trimming cost V 5 bases and J 5 bases; bases outside gene matches: 2. The CDR3 runs to 14 residues. CDR3 DNA: TGTGCCAGCAGCCCGACTAGCGGGGGGGAGACCCAGTACTTC. Amino acid sequence: CASSPTSGGETQYF.

J is TRBJ2-7 and V is TRBV6-1, with D tentatively TRBD2 (6 bases). V was pared by 3 bases and J by 2 bases, with 8 bases between. The CDR3 runs 13 residues. CDR1 and CDR2 from the germline V gene are MNHNS and SASEGT. Written as DNA, the CDR3 is TGTGCCAGCAGTGATAGCGGCCCCTACGAGCAGTACTTC. Translation: CASSDSGPYEQYF.

This clone was seen just once. One end of the junction is discordant with germline, which a read error may explain. The V gene is TRBV12-3 or TRBV12-4, the J gene TRBJ2-1, with 10 bases matching TRBD2. CDR3 length: 13 amino acids. CDR3 loop: CASGLLAGVPGVF. The DNA of the CDR3 is TGTGCCAGCGGACTCCTAGCGGGGGTCCCAGGGGTCTTC.

V is TRBV11-3 and J is TRBJ2-5; D possibly corresponds to TRBD2 (6 bases). The length of the CDR3 is 14 residues. CDR1 and CDR2 (germline): SGHNT, YENEEA. V was cut by 2 bases and J by 2 bases, with 9 bases left in between. CDR3 bases: TGTGCCAGCAGCTTATTTGGGGGGCAAGAGACCCAGTACTTC. Translating gives CASSLFGGQETQYF.

This chain links TRBV5-4 with TRBJ2-1, with 8 bases aligning to TRBD2. Per the germline V gene, CDR1 is SGHNT and CDR2 is YYREEE (reference sequence). Trimming took 5 bases from V and 2 from J; bases not matched to a gene: 18. This CDR3 region has 19 residues. CDR3 sequence reads: CASSLTRGANLQTYNEQFF. CDR3 coding DNA: TGTGCCAGCAGTCTTACGCGGGGGGCCAACCTTCAAACCTACAATGAGCAGTTCTTC.

The chain has TRBV29-1 and TRBJ1-2; D gene uncertain. This CDR3 comprises 13 residues. The germline V and J ends were trimmed by 3 bases and 6 bases, with 14 bases remaining between them. Germline CDR1 SQVTM, CDR2 ANQGSEA. CDR3 sequence (DNA): TGCAGCGTTGACAGAGAGGCGCAGAATGGCTACACCTTC. Encoded protein: CSVDREAQNGYTF. Supplemented by reference TRBV29-1 and TRBJ1-2, the full variable domain reads SAVISQKPSRDICQRGTSLTIQCQVDSQVTMMFWYRQQPGQSLTLIATANQGSEATYESGFVIDKFPISRPNLTFSTLTVSNMSPEDSSIYLCSVDREAQNGYTFGSGTRLTVV.

V is TRBV10-3 and J is TRBJ2-1, with TRBD2 identical over 8 bases. CDR1 is ENHRY and CDR2 is SYGVKD in the germline V gene. Trimming removed 5 bases from V and 7 bases from J; junction bases left unmatched: 16. The CDR3 extends over 17 amino acids. CDR3 loop: CAISRRQDSRGGNEQFF. The DNA for the CDR3 is TGTGCCATCAGTCGGAGACAGGACTCCCGGGGGGGGAATGAGCAGTTCTTC.

The CDR3 coding sequence is TGTGCCAGCAATAGGGGCGGCGGCCCCCAGACCGACACCTTC. Its translation: CASNRGGGPQTDTF. V is TRBV11-2 and J is TRBJ1-2, with TRBD1 as a possible D gene (5 bases). Trimming shortened V by 7 bases and J by 12 bases, and 24 bases separated the two germline ends. Germline CDR1 reads SGHAT; CDR2 reads FQNNGV. This CDR3 spans 14 amino acids.